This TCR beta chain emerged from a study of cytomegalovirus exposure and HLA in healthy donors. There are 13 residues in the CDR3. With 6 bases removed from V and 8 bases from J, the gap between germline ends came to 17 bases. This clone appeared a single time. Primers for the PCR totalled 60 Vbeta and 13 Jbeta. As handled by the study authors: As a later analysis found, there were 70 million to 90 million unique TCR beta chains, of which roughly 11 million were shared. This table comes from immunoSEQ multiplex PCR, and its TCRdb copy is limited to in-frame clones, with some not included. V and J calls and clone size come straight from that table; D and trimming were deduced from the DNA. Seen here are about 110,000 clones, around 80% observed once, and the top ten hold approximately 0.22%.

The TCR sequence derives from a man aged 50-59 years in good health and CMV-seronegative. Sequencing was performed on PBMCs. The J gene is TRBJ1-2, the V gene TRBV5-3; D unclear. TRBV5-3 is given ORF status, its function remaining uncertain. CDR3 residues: CARTLGGWSGYTF. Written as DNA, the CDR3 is TGTGCCAGAACGCTGGGAGGGTGGAGCGGCTACACCTTC.